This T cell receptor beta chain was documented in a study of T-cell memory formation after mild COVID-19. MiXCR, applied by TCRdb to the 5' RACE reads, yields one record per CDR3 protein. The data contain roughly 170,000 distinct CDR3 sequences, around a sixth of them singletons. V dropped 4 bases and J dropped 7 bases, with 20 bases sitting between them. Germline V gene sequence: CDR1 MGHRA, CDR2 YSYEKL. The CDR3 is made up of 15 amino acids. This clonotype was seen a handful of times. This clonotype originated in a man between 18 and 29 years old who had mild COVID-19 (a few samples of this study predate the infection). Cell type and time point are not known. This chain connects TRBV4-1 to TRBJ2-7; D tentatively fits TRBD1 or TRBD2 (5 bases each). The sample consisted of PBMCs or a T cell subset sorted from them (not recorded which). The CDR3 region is CASSLTGTAVEEQYF. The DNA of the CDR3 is TGCGCCAGCAGCCTAACCGGGACCGCGGTTGAAGAGCAGTACTTC.